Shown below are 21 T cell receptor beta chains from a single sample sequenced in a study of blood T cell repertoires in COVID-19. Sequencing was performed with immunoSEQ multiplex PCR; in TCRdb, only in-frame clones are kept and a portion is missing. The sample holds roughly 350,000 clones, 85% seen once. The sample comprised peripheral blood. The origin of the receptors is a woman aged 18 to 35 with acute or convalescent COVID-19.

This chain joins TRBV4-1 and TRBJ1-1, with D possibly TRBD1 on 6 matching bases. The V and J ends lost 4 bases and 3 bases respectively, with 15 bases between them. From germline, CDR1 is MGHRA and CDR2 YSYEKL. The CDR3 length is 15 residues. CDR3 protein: CASSRTGSADTEAFF. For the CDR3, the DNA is TGCGCCAGCAGCCGCACAGGGAGCGCGGACACTGAAGCTTTCTTT.

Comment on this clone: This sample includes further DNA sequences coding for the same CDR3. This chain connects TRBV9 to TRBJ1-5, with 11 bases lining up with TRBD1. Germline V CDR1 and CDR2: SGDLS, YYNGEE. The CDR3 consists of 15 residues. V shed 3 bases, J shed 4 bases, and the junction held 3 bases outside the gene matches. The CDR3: CASSAGTGGNQPQHF. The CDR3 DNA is TGTGCCAGCAGCGCCGGGACAGGGGGTAATCAGCCCCAGCATTTT.

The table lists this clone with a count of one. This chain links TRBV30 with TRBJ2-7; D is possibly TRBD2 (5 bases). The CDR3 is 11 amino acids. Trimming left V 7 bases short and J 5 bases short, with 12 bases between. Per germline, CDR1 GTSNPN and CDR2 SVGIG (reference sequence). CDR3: CAYVFGNEQYF. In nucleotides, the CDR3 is TGTGCCTACGTTTTCGGGAACGAGCAGTACTTC.

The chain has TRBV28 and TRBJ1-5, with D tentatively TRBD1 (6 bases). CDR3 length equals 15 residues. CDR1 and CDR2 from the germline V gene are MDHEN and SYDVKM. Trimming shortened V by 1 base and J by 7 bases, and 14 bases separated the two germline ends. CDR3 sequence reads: CASSLSTGYEQPQHF. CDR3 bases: TGTGCCAGCAGTTTATCTACAGGGTACGAACAGCCCCAGCATTTT.

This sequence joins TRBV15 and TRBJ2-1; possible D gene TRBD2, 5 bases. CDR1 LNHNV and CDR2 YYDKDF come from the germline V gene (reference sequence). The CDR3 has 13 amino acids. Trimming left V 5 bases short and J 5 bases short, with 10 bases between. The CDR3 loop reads CATSFTGNNEQFF. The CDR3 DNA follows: TGTGCCACCAGCTTTACGGGAAACAATGAGCAGTTCTTC.

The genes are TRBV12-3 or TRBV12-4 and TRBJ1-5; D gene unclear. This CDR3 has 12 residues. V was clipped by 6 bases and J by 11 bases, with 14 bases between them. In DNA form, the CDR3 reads TGTGCCAGCAGCGGAGGCGGAACCGCCCAGCATTTT. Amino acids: CASSGGGTAQHF.

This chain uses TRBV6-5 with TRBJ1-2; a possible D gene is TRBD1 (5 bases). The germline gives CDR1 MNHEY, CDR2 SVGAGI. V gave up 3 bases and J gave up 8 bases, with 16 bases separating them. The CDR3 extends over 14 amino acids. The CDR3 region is CASSYRAGREGYTF. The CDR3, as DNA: TGTGCCAGCAGTTATCGGGCAGGGCGGGAGGGCTACACCTTC.

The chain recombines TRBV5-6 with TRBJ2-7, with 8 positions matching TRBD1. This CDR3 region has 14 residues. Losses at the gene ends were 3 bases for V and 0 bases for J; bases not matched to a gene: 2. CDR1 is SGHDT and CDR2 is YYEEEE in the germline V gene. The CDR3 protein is CASSWDRISYEQYF. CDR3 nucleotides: TGTGCCAGCAGCTGGGACAGGATCTCCTACGAGCAGTACTTC. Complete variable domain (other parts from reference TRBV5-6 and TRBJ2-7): DAGVTQSPTHLIKTRGQQVTLRCSPKSGHDTVSWYQQALGQGPQFIFQYYEEEERQRGNFPDRFSGHQFPNYSSELNVNALLLGDSALYLCASSWDRISYEQYFGPGTRLTVT.

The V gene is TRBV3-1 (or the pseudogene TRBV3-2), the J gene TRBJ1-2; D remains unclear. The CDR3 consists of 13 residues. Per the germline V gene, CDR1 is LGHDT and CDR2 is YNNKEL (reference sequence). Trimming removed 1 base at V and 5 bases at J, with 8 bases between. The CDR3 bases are TGTGCCAGCAGCCAAGTTAGCGCGTATGGCTACACCTTC. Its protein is CASSQVSAYGYTF.

The CDR3 DNA sequence: TGTGCCAGCAGTCTCGCCCGGGCCGACGACAGCTCTAACTATGGCTACACCTTC. It is translated as CASSLARADDSSNYGYTF. V gene TRBV9 combines with J gene TRBJ1-2; D is possibly TRBD1 (5 bases). The germline gives CDR1 SGDLS, CDR2 YYNGEE. CDR3 length: 18 amino acids. Trimming pared 5 bases from V and 0 bases from J, leaving 23 bases between.

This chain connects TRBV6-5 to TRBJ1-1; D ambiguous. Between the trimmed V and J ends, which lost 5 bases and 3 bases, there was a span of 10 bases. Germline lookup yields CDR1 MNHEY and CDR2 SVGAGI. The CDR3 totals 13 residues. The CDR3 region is CASSQSLDTEAFF. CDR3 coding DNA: TGTGCCAGCAGTCAGTCATTGGACACTGAAGCTTTCTTT.

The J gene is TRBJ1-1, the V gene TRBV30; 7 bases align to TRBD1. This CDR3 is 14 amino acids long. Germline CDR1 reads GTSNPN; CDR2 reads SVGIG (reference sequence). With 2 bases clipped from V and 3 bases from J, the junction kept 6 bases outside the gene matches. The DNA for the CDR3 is TGTGCCTGGAGTCTACTAACAGGGGACACTGAAGCTTTCTTT. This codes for CAWSLLTGDTEAFF. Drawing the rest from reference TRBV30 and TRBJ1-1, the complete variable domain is SQTIHQWPATLVQPVGSPLSLECTVEGTSNPNLYWYRQAAGRGLQLLFYSVGIGQISSEVPQNLSASRPQDRQFILSSKKLLLSDSGFYLCAWSLLTGDTEAFFGQGTRLTVV.

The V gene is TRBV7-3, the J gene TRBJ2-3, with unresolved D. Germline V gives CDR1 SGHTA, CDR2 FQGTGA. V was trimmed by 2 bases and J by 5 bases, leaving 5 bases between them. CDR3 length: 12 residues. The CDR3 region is CASSLGRDTQYF. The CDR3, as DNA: TGTGCCAGCAGCTTAGGTAGAGATACGCAGTATTTT.

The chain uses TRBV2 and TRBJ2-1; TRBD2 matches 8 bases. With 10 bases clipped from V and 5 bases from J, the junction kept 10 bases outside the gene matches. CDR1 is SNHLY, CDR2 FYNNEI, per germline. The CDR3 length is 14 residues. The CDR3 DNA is TGTGCCACTTTTAGCGGGGATGGTGACAATGAGCAGTTCTTC. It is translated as CATFSGDGDNEQFF.

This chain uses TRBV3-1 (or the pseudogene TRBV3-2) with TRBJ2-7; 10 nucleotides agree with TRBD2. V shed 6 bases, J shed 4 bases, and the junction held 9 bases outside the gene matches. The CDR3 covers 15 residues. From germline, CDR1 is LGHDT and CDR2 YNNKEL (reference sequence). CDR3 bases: TGTGCCAGCAGTGATCGGGGTAGCGGGAGGTACGAGCAGTACTTC. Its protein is CASSDRGSGRYEQYF.

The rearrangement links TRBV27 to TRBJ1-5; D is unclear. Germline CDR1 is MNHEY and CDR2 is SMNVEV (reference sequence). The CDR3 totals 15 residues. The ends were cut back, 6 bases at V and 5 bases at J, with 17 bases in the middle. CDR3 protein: CASSLSTGSYQPQHF. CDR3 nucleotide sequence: TGTGCCAGCAGCCTCTCGACGGGAAGCTATCAGCCCCAGCATTTT.

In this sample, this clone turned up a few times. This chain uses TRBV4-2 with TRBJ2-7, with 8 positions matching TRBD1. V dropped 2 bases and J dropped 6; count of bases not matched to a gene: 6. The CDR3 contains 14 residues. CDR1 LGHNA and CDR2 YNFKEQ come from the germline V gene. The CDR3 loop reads CASSQPGQVGEQYF. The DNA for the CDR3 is TGTGCCAGCAGCCAACCGGGACAGGTCGGCGAGCAGTACTTC.

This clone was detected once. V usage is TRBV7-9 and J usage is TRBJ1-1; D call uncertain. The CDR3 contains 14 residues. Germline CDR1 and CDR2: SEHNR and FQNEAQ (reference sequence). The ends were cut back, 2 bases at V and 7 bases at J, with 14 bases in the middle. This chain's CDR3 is CASSLTPGGSEAFF. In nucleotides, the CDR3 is TGTGCCAGCAGCTTAACTCCAGGTGGGAGTGAAGCTTTCTTT.

The DNA of the CDR3 is TGTGCCAGCAGTCCGGTGGCACGCGGCCCGAACACTGAAGCTTTCTTT. This sequence encodes CASSPVARGPNTEAFF. The chain recombines TRBV25-1 with TRBJ1-1; D gene unclear. Germline CDR1 and CDR2: MGHDK and SYGVNS. Trimming removed 5 bases from V and 1 base from J, with 17 bases in between. CDR3 length equals 16 residues.

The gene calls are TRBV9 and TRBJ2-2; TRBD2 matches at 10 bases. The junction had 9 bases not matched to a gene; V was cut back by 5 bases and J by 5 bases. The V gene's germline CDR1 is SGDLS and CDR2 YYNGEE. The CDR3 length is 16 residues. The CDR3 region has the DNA TGTGCCAGCAGACCAAGCGGGGGGGCTCGGACCGGGGAGCTGTTTTTT. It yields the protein CASRPSGGARTGELFF.

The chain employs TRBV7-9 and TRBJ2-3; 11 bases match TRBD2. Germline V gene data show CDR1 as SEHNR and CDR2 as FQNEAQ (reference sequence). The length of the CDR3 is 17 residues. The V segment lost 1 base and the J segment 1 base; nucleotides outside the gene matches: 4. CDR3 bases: TGTGCCAGCAGCTTAGGTCCGACTAGCGGGGGCACAGATACGCAGTATTTT. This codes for CASSLGPTSGGTDTQYF.